Listed below are T cell receptor beta chains from one sample, sequenced in a study of cytomegalovirus exposure and HLA in healthy donors. TCRdb's copy holds only in-frame clones and misses some; the assay was immunoSEQ multiplex PCR. Here the sample spans some 200,000 clones, approximately 80% being singletons. The specimen was PBMCs. These receptors all stem from a female donor in good health and CMV-seronegative. Both conserved end residues are part of each CDR3. A row's size may be missing; if present it is once, few, many or a size class.

CDR3aa	abundance	v_gene	j_gene
CASSAPASANTGELFF	NA	TRBV9	TRBJ2-2
CASSLGDRVGYEQYF	NA	TRBV7-9	TRBJ2-7
CASSVGPRGDQETQYF	NA	TRBV9	TRBJ2-5
CASSLGTGTRAYNEQFF	NA	TRBV5-1	TRBJ2-1
CASSVTSGSGNTIYF	NA	TRBV9	TRBJ1-3
CASQRAGGYGDTQYF	NA	TRBV6-6	TRBJ2-3
CASSLEVSVSSYNEQFF	NA	TRBV7-9	TRBJ2-1
CASSPLAGVDTGELFF	NA	TRBV18	TRBJ2-2
CAWRGEPNNYGYTF	NA	TRBV30	TRBJ1-2
CASTHLVGGMDGYTF	NA	TRBV7-9	TRBJ1-2
CSSSLALAGTLTEQYF	few	TRBV7-9	TRBJ2-7
CASSLSGEQYF	NA	TRBV13	TRBJ2-7
CAKRSGYTGELFF	NA	TRBV2	TRBJ2-2
CASSEGRGSNQPQHF	few	TRBV2	TRBJ1-5
CAISVTPGGNYGYTF	NA	TRBV10-3	TRBJ1-2
CASSLVGQGAMGYTF	NA	TRBV27	TRBJ1-2
CASSFQGTDTQYF	NA	TRBV4-1	TRBJ2-3
CASSPPGGSYNEQFF	few	TRBV25-1	TRBJ2-1
CASSQQGGGYNEQFF	NA	TRBV4-3	TRBJ2-1
CASSYPRTGGGHTF	NA	TRBV6-6	TRBJ1-2
CASSVTSAPQETQYF	once	TRBV5-1	TRBJ2-5
CASSPGRGNTEAFF	NA	TRBV18	TRBJ1-1
CASSVGPLGGATYNEQFF	few	TRBV9	TRBJ2-1
CASNRQLRDTQYF	NA	TRBV2	TRBJ2-3
CAWRPDRNTEAFF	NA	TRBV30	TRBJ1-1
CASSPTSGRLNEQFF	NA	TRBV7-6	TRBJ2-1
CASSPHGAGAQETQYF	NA	TRBV9	TRBJ2-5
CASSKDSIVQYEQYF	NA	TRBV11-2	TRBJ2-7
CASSPGAGGQGSEQFF	once	TRBV9	TRBJ2-1
CASSPNRNSGNTIYF	NA	TRBV4-2	TRBJ1-3
CASSPRNSLAYEQYF	NA	TRBV27	TRBJ2-7
CASRQGKYTGELFF	NA	TRBV7-2	TRBJ2-2
CASSISGRDQPQHF	NA	TRBV19	TRBJ1-5
CASSFGQEGYGYTF	NA	TRBV5-6	TRBJ1-2
CASSSTVADSPLHF	NA	TRBV6-6	TRBJ1-6
CASSLRGREKLFF	NA	TRBV7-8	TRBJ1-4
CASSPQATNEQYF	NA	TRBV18	TRBJ2-7
CASSDSSSGSIQYF	NA	TRBV6-4	TRBJ2-4
CAWSGTGVADTQYF	few	TRBV30	TRBJ2-3
CASSLAPPFRANEKLFF	few	TRBV5-6	TRBJ1-4
CASSPSGVGETQYF	once	TRBV5-1	TRBJ2-5
CASSLATGTGVQETQYF	NA	TRBV7-9	TRBJ2-5
CASSSGQGRYEQYF	NA	TRBV5-4	TRBJ2-7
CASTPGGAQRNTEAFF	NA	TRBV11-3	TRBJ1-1
CASRPTGGITDTQYF	NA	TRBV28	TRBJ2-3
CASSVGSGGYNEQFF	NA	TRBV9	TRBJ2-1
CASSLAGLAGANEQFF	NA	TRBV11-2	TRBJ2-1
CASTLAGLAAETQYF	NA	TRBV28	TRBJ2-5
CAWRTAGGRRYEQYF	NA	TRBV30	TRBJ2-7
CASSLDVASTDTQYF	once	TRBV7-2	TRBJ2-3
CASSPGQTNYGYTF	NA	TRBV27	TRBJ1-2